A selection of T cell receptor beta chains follows, all from one sample in a study of shared clonotypes between healthy human individuals. Clones were read by immunoSEQ multiplex PCR, and TCRdb kept only the in-frame ones, dropping some. The table shows approximately 1.4 million clones, with 95% to 99% occurring only once. The specimen was naive CD4+ T cells sorted from blood. Receptors were obtained from a man aged 25 to 45 in good health. Both conserved end residues are part of each CDR3. A D gene is named only where the DNA matches it firmly. Where a row states a size, it is once, few, many or the class of an expanded clone; other rows omit it.

clone size | J gene | D gene | V gene | CDR3 protein | CDR3 DNA
. | TRBJ1-1 | TRBD1 | TRBV6-6 | CASSSSGTGKPEAFF | TGTGCCAGCAGTTCATCCGGGACAGGGAAGCCTGAAGCTTTCTTT
. | TRBJ2-3 | TRBD2 | TRBV15 | CATSRDGTRGTDTQYF | TGTGCCACCAGCAGAGATGGGACTAGGGGCACAGATACGCAGTATTTT
. | TRBJ2-7 | TRBD1 | TRBV10-3 | CAISDGGQGAYEQYF | TGTGCCATCAGTGACGGAGGACAGGGGGCCTACGAGCAGTACTTC
. | TRBJ2-5 | TRBD1 | TRBV7-9 | CASSPDRGRQETQYF | TGTGCCAGCAGCCCGGACAGGGGCCGACAAGAGACCCAGTACTTC
. | TRBJ1-1 | . | TRBV5-6 | CASSPRPNTEAFF | TGTGCCAGCAGCCCGCGTCCGAACACTGAAGCTTTCTTT
. | TRBJ2-2 | TRBD2 | TRBV5-1 | CASSLASPTSGRSGELFF | TGCGCCAGCAGCTTGGCCTCCCCCACTAGCGGGAGATCCGGGGAGCTGTTTTTT
. | TRBJ2-2 | . | TRBV25-1 | CASSGMGAGELFF | TGTGCCAGCAGTGGAATGGGGGCCGGGGAGCTGTTTTTT
. | TRBJ1-2 | . | TRBV10-3 | CAIREGPSGGYTF | TGTGCCATCAGGGAGGGACCGAGCGGGGGCTACACCTTC
. | TRBJ2-7 | . | TRBV7-2 | CASSLNPTGYYEQYF | TGTGCCAGCAGCTTAAATCCCACTGGGTACTACGAGCAGTACTTC
. | TRBJ2-4 | TRBD1 | TRBV25-1 | CASSQRGHIQYF | TGTGCCAGCAGTCAGAGGGGGCACATTCAGTACTTC
. | TRBJ2-4 | TRBD2 | TRBV15 | CATSRDFERLAGGNIQYF | TGTGCCACCAGCAGAGATTTCGAAAGACTAGCGGGGGGAAACATTCAGTACTTC
. | TRBJ1-4 | TRBD1 | TRBV5-4 | CASSLAGQGREKLFF | TGTGCCAGCAGCTTGGCGGGACAGGGCAGGGAAAAACTGTTTTTT
. | TRBJ2-3 | . | TRBV5-1 | CASSSLASTDTQYF | TGCGCCAGCAGCTCGCTAGCGTCCACAGATACGCAGTATTTT
. | TRBJ2-6 | TRBD2 | TRBV4-3 | CASSQFFTSGSLSGANVLTF | TGCGCCAGCAGCCAGTTTTTTACTAGCGGGAGTTTATCTGGGGCCAACGTCCTGACTTTC
. | TRBJ2-3 | TRBD2 | TRBV4-1 | CASSPEGLAGGTDTQYF | TGCGCCAGCAGCCCCGAGGGACTAGCGGGAGGCACAGATACGCAGTATTTT
. | TRBJ2-7 | . | TRBV5-1 | CASSLREAVEQYF | TGCGCCAGCAGCTTAAGGGAGGCGGTGGAGCAGTACTTC
. | TRBJ2-1 | TRBD2 | TRBV28 | CASRGTSGSIGLNEQFF | TGTGCCAGCAGGGGGACTAGCGGGAGTATTGGTCTCAATGAGCAGTTCTTC
. | TRBJ2-2 | TRBD2 | TRBV19 | CASSIRLAGHTGELFF | TGTGCCAGTAGTATTCGACTAGCGGGGCACACCGGGGAGCTGTTTTTT
once | TRBJ2-1 | TRBD2 | TRBV9 | CASSSGWTSGNEQFF | TGTGCCAGCAGCTCGGGCTGGACTAGCGGGAATGAGCAGTTCTTC
. | TRBJ2-1 | . | TRBV9 | CASSVLGSTRGNEQFF | TGTGCCAGCAGCGTATTGGGATCTACTCGGGGCAATGAGCAGTTCTTC
. | TRBJ2-7 | TRBD2 | TRBV11-2 | CASTRLRGERTYEQYF | TGTGCCAGCACTCGTTTGCGGGGGGAGAGGACCTACGAGCAGTACTTC
once | TRBJ2-2 | . | TRBV29-1 | CSAKLALGTGELFF | TGCAGCGCGAAACTAGCCCTGGGAACCGGGGAGCTGTTTTTT
once | TRBJ1-1 | TRBD1 | TRBV9 | CASSAGQGGTEAFF | TGTGCCAGCAGCGCCGGACAGGGAGGCACTGAAGCTTTCTTT
once | TRBJ1-2 | TRBD1 | TRBV28 | CASSLPGTEYGYTF | TGTGCCAGCAGTTTGCCCGGGACAGAATATGGCTACACCTTC
. | TRBJ1-2 | . | TRBV2 | CASSGNGYTF | TGTGCCAGCAGTGGCAATGGCTACACCTTC
. | TRBJ2-7 | TRBD1 | TRBV27 | CASSSRTGRSSYEQYF | TGTGCCAGCAGTTCCCGGACAGGGCGAAGCTCCTACGAGCAGTACTTC
once | TRBJ2-3 | . | TRBV7-2 | CASSGKAFSTDTQYF | TGTGCCAGCAGCGGCAAGGCTTTCAGCACAGATACGCAGTATTTT
. | TRBJ1-2 | . | TRBV6-5 | CASSHRERGYTF | TGTGCCAGCAGTCACAGGGAGCGCGGCTACACCTTC
. | TRBJ2-1 | . | TRBV7-2 | CASSEGSSYNEQFF | TGTGCCAGCAGCGAGGGGAGCTCCTACAATGAGCAGTTCTTC
. | TRBJ2-7 | . | TRBV27 | CATLYEQYF | TGTGCCACCCTCTACGAGCAGTACTTC
. | TRBJ1-4 | . | TRBV28 | CAGYGVVDKLFF | TGTGCCGGATACGGGGTCGTTGACAAACTGTTTTTT
. | TRBJ2-1 | . | TRBV28 | CASGQGGNEQFF | TGTGCCAGCGGCCAGGGTGGGAATGAGCAGTTCTTC
. | TRBJ2-7 | . | TRBV4-1 | CASSQKLGPYEQYF | TGCGCCAGCAGCCAAAAACTGGGGCCCTACGAGCAGTACTTC
. | TRBJ2-5 | TRBD1 | TRBV5-1 | CASSLSGRGQETQYF | TGCGCCAGCAGCTTGAGCGGCAGGGGGCAAGAGACCCAGTACTTC
. | TRBJ2-1 | TRBD2 | TRBV5-1 | CASSRGTSGEYNEQFF | TGCGCCAGCAGCCGAGGGACTAGCGGGGAGTACAATGAGCAGTTCTTC
. | TRBJ2-1 | TRBD1 | TRBV18 | CASSRQRTGAKTSDYNEQFF | TGTGCCAGCTCACGACAAAGGACAGGGGCAAAAACTAGCGATTACAATGAGCAGTTCTTC
. | TRBJ2-7 | . | TRBV7-9 | CASSLGGQPSYEQYF | TGTGCCAGCAGCTTGGGGGGACAGCCGTCCTACGAGCAGTACTTC
. | TRBJ2-7 | . | TRBV28 | CASTSGVHEQYF | TGTGCCAGCACGAGTGGGGTACACGAGCAGTACTTC
. | TRBJ2-7 | . | TRBV7-9 | CASSGTMVAQYF | TGTGCCAGCAGCGGGACAATGGTCGCGCAGTACTTC
. | TRBJ1-1 | . | TRBV15 | CATNTQGFTEAFF | TGTGCCACCAACACGCAGGGTTTCACTGAAGCTTTCTTT
. | TRBJ1-2 | TRBD1 | TRBV7-2 | CASSFDRGTKGYTF | TGTGCCAGCAGCTTTGACAGGGGGACGAAAGGCTACACCTTC
. | TRBJ2-1 | TRBD2 | TRBV15 | CATSRGLGLAGGNEQFF | TGTGCCACCAGCAGAGGGTTAGGGCTAGCGGGGGGCAATGAGCAGTTCTTC
. | TRBJ1-2 | . | TRBV28 | CASNVGTLYGYTF | TGTGCCAGCAATGTCGGGACTCTCTATGGCTACACCTTC
. | TRBJ1-1 | . | TRBV18 | CASSPERKGPGTEAFF | TGTGCCAGCTCACCGGAGCGTAAGGGGCCGGGAACTGAAGCTTTCTTT
. | TRBJ2-2 | TRBD2 | TRBV28 | CASCSSGNPTGELFF | TGTGCCAGCTGCTCCAGCGGGAACCCCACCGGGGAGCTGTTTTTT
. | TRBJ2-7 | . | TRBV11-2 | CASSLSDVQISYEQYF | TGTGCCAGCAGCTTATCGGACGTGCAGATTAGCTACGAGCAGTACTTC
. | TRBJ2-7 | . | TRBV19 | CASSISWNAYEQYF | TGTGCCAGTAGCATATCATGGAATGCCTACGAGCAGTACTTC
. | TRBJ2-2 | . | TRBV30 | CAWRRRDSHTGELFF | TGTGCCTGGAGACGGAGGGACAGCCACACCGGGGAGCTGTTTTTT
. | TRBJ1-5 | TRBD1 | TRBV10-3 | CATPYRGDNQPQHF | TGTGCCACCCCATACAGGGGAGACAATCAGCCCCAGCATTTT
. | TRBJ1-3 | . | TRBV28 | CASTFLAGAGNTIYF | TGTGCCAGCACCTTTCTCGCTGGGGCTGGAAACACCATATATTTT
. | TRBJ1-2 | TRBD1 | TRBV29-1 | CSAEDRGRDYGYTF | TGCAGCGCTGAGGACAGGGGGCGCGACTATGGCTACACCTTC
. | TRBJ1-4 | TRBD1 | TRBV4-3 | CASSQDRQGGLFF | TGCGCCAGCAGCCAAGACAGGCAGGGGGGACTGTTTTTT
once | TRBJ1-1 | TRBD1 | TRBV7-9 | CASSYRTGTEAFF | TGTGCCAGCAGCTACCGGACAGGAACTGAAGCTTTCTTT
. | TRBJ2-7 | . | TRBV10-3 | CAISEGEAGRYEQYF | TGTGCCATCAGTGAGGGTGAGGCGGGACGCTACGAGCAGTACTTC